One and the same sample provided the 20 T cell receptor beta chains below, sequenced in a study of Graves' ophthalmopathy and Graves' hyperthyroidism. RNA transcripts yielded amplified TCR beta CDR3 regions. After a first-round RT-PCR with HTBI primers, a second-round multiplex PCR was run. TCRdb reanalysed the multiplex PCR reads using MiXCR and keeps one entry per CDR3 protein. The table includes 650,000 to 900,000 distinct CDR3 sequences, roughly 40% detected once. The specimen was peripheral blood. The receptors were sampled from an adult man with Graves' ophthalmopathy.

The V call is TRBV25-1, the J call TRBJ2-2; tentatively, D is TRBD1 (6 bases). The ends were cut back, 6 bases at V and 6 bases at J, with 8 bases in the middle. The germline gives CDR1 MGHDK, CDR2 SYGVNS. The CDR3 has 12 amino acids. CDR3 in DNA: TGTGCCAGCAGGGGACATTCCGGGGAGCTGTTTTTT. This sequence encodes CASRGHSGELFF.

The chain couples TRBV15 to TRBJ1-2; D might be TRBD1 (6 bases). This CDR3 is built from 15 residues. Germline CDR1 LNHNV, CDR2 YYDKDF (reference sequence). Trimming shortened V by 3 bases and J by 4 bases, and 15 bases separated the two germline ends. Here the CDR3 reads CATSSQRDNRYGYTF. The CDR3 nucleotides read TGTGCCACCAGCAGCCAGAGGGACAATCGCTATGGCTACACCTTC.

The rearrangement joins TRBV29-1 to TRBJ1-1; 7 positions agree with TRBD1. Trimming cost V 1 base and J 7 bases; bases outside gene matches: 6. This CDR3 spans 13 amino acids. Germline V lookup: CDR1 SQVTM, CDR2 ANQGSEA. The CDR3 DNA reads TGCAGCGTTGAAGCGACAGGGTGGAGTGAAGCTTTCTTT. Protein product: CSVEATGWSEAFF.

This sequence joins TRBV19 and TRBJ2-7, with 10 positions matching TRBD2. The junction had 4 bases not matched to a gene; V was cut back by 3 bases and J by 2 bases. Looked up from germline, CDR1 is LNHDA and CDR2 is SQIVND (reference sequence). There are 15 residues in the CDR3. As DNA, the CDR3 is TGTGCCAGTAGTATTCCCGGGACTAGCGCCTACGAGCAGTACTTC. This sequence encodes CASSIPGTSAYEQYF.

This clonotype has a count of ten or more. This sequence joins TRBV2 and TRBJ1-1; 9 bases are shared with TRBD1. CDR3 size: 15 residues. J lost 6 bases, V lost 5 bases, and 10 bases had no gene match. Per germline, CDR1 SNHLY and CDR2 FYNNEI. The CDR3 region has the DNA TGTGCCAGCAGTCGGTTCGGACAGGGGAGGGCTGAAGCTTTCTTT. It is translated as CASSRFGQGRAEAFF.

The CDR3 DNA sequence: TGTGCCAGCAGCTCCCCAAAAACCCGGGACAGGAAAACTAATGAGCAGTTCTTC. Its protein product is CASSSPKTRDRKTNEQFF. The rearrangement links TRBV7-9 to TRBJ2-1, with 8 bases aligning to TRBD1. The germline CDR1 and CDR2 sequences are SEHNR and FQNEAQ (reference sequence). This CDR3 is 18 amino acids long. After removal of 4 bases from V and 7 bases from J, the junction contained 18 bases not matched to a gene.

The chain links TRBV7-9 to TRBJ1-1; TRBD1 aligns across 10 bases. This CDR3 has 15 amino acids. Germline CDR1 and CDR2: SEHNR and FQNEAQ (reference sequence). V was pared by 5 bases and J by 7 bases, with 10 bases of the junction left unmatched. CDR3 in DNA: TGTGCCAGCAGCCAAGATCCGGGACAGGGGATTGAAGCTTTCTTT. This encodes CASSQDPGQGIEAFF. Using reference TRBV7-9 and TRBJ1-1 for the parts outside the CDR3, the full variable domain is DTGVSQNPRHKITKRGQNVTFRCDPISEHNRLYWYRQTLGQGPEFLTYFQNEAQLEKSRLLSDRFSAERPKGSFSTLEIQRTEQGDSAMYLCASSQDPGQGIEAFFGQGTRLTVV.

The chain uses TRBV5-6 and TRBJ2-7; TRBD1 or TRBD2 may be the D gene (5 bases each). V shed 4 bases and J shed 0 bases, with 17 bases lying between them. The CDR3 is 16 amino acids. In germline, CDR1 is SGHDT, CDR2 YYEEEE. The CDR3 loop reads CASSMAGTVSSYEQYF. In nucleotides, the CDR3 is TGTGCCAGCAGCATGGCCGGGACGGTGAGCTCCTACGAGCAGTACTTC.

As to this clonotype: This may come from a read error, since a much larger clone is one base off. The CDR3: CASSESGGGACEQYF. The CDR3 region has the DNA TGTGCCAGCAGTGAATCGGGCGGGGGGGCCTGCGAGCAGTACTTC. The V gene is TRBV25-1, the J gene TRBJ2-7, with 9 bases matching TRBD2. V lost 1 base to trimming and J lost 6 bases; unmatched junction nucleotides: 7. The CDR3 is 15 residues long. Germline CDR1 and CDR2: MGHDK and SYGVNS.

This clonotype has only a few counts. V gene TRBV7-9 combines with J gene TRBJ1-1; D is perhaps TRBD1 (5 bases). The length of the CDR3 is 15 residues. Trimming removed 3 bases at V and 6 bases at J, with 17 bases between. Per germline, CDR1 SEHNR and CDR2 FQNEAQ (reference sequence). CDR3: CASSLGPRNSAEAFF. The CDR3 DNA is TGTGCCAGCAGCTTGGGACCGCGAAATAGCGCTGAAGCTTTCTTT. Together with reference TRBV7-9 and TRBJ1-1, the CDR3 gives the full variable domain: DTGVSQNPRHKITKRGQNVTFRCDPISEHNRLYWYRQTLGQGPEFLTYFQNEAQLEKSRLLSDRFSAERPKGSFSTLEIQRTEQGDSAMYLCASSLGPRNSAEAFFGQGTRLTVV.

V usage is TRBV7-9 and J usage is TRBJ1-2, with D perhaps matching TRBD1 (5 bases). This CDR3 has 13 residues. V dropped 4 bases and J dropped 3 bases, with 9 bases sitting between them. Germline-derived CDR1 and CDR2 are SEHNR and FQNEAQ (reference sequence). CDR3 residues: CASSSRQHYGYTF. In DNA form, the CDR3 reads TGTGCCAGCAGCTCACGACAGCACTATGGCTACACCTTC.

The rearrangement joins TRBV6-2 or TRBV6-3 to TRBJ2-7; 9 bases fit TRBD2. The CDR3 length is 15 residues. Losses at the gene ends were 2 bases for V and 7 bases for J; bases not matched to a gene: 9. CDR1 and CDR2 (germline): MNHEY, SVGEGT. This CDR3 is CASSYPASGTHEQYF. The CDR3 region has the DNA TGTGCCAGCAGTTACCCGGCTAGCGGGACCCATGAGCAGTACTTC.

The chain recombines TRBV20-1 with TRBJ1-2; 7 bases line up with TRBD1. The CDR3 contains 15 residues. V lost 6 bases to trimming and J lost 3 bases; unmatched junction nucleotides: 13. Germline V lookup: CDR1 DFQATT, CDR2 SNEGSKA (reference sequence). In DNA form, the CDR3 reads TGCAGTGCGAGGGACAGAAAAGAGACCCACTATGGCTACACCTTC. Encoded protein: CSARDRKETHYGYTF.

Many counts were recorded for this clonotype. The gene calls are TRBV10-3 and TRBJ2-5; D may be TRBD2 (5 bases). The CDR3 extends over 12 amino acids. With 4 bases removed from V and 4 bases from J, the gap between germline ends came to 7 bases. The germline V gene has CDR1 ENHRY and CDR2 SYGVKD. The CDR3 region has the DNA TGTGCCATCAGTGTTCGGGGAGAGACCCAGTACTTC. Translated, it gives CAISVRGETQYF.

The J gene is TRBJ2-7, the V gene TRBV7-3, with D perhaps TRBD1 (5 bases). The CDR3 covers 12 residues. The V gene's germline CDR1 is SGHTA and CDR2 FQGTGA. V was clipped by 5 bases and J by 9 bases, with 14 bases between them. The CDR3 DNA follows: TGTGCCAGCAGCGCATTAGGGGATACGCAGTACTTC. Translating gives CASSALGDTQYF. The full variable domain, completed using reference TRBV7-3 and TRBJ2-7, is GAGVSQTPSNKVTEKGKYVELRCDPISGHTALYWYRQSLGQGPEFLIYFQGTGAADDSGLPNDRFFAVRPEGSVSTLKIQRTERGDSAVYLCASSALGDTQYFGPGTRLTVT.

The chain links TRBV5-2 to TRBJ2-5; the table's D call TRBD2 went unverified against the DNA. TRBV5-2 is assigned pseudogene status. The CDR3 is 15 amino acids. The CDR3 DNA reads TGTGCCAGCTCCCCTCAGGGAGGGATTTCAGAGACCCAGTACTTC. Encoded protein: CASSPQGGISETQYF.

The gene calls are TRBV6-5 and TRBJ2-7, with 11 positions matching TRBD2. V lost 5 bases and J lost 7; bases outside the gene matches: 13. CDR1 MNHEY and CDR2 SVGAGI come from the germline V gene. The CDR3 has 16 amino acids. CDR3 DNA: TGTGCCAGCAGTCCACGTATAGCGGGAGGGCCTCGGGAGCAGTACTTC. Its protein product is CASSPRIAGGPREQYF.

Note on this clonotype: The junction differs from germline at one of its ends, possibly a read error. V and J are TRBV25-1 and TRBJ1-1, with 9 bases matching TRBD1. Germline V lookup: CDR1 MGHDK, CDR2 SYGVNS. The CDR3 is 11 amino acids. In nucleotides, the CDR3 is TGTTCCAGGACAGGGGACACTGAAGCTTTCTTT. Translating it yields CSRTGDTEAFF. The full variable domain, rest sourced from reference TRBV25-1 and TRBJ1-1, is EADIYQTPRYLVIGTGKKITLECSQTMGHDKMYWYQQDPGMELHLIHYSYGVNSTEKGDLSSESTVSRIRTEHFPLTLESARPSHTSQYLCSRTGDTEAFFGQGTRLTVV.

The chain uses TRBV13 and TRBJ2-2, with 8 bases identical to TRBD2. The CDR3 is 16 amino acids. V shed 5 bases and J 5 bases; nucleotides not matched to a gene: 10. Germline CDR1 and CDR2: PRHDT and FYEKMQ (reference sequence). The CDR3 sequence is CASSHRSGSRTGELFF. CDR3 sequence (DNA): TGTGCCAGCAGCCATAGAAGCGGGAGCCGAACCGGGGAGCTGTTTTTT. Full variable domain (remainder filled in from reference TRBV13 and TRBJ2-2): AAGVIQSPRHLIKEKRETATLKCYPIPRHDTVYWYQQGPGQDPQFLISFYEKMQSDKGSIPDRFSAQQFSDYHSELNMSSLELGDSALYFCASSHRSGSRTGELFFGEGSRLTVL.

This clonotype showed up many times. The J gene is TRBJ2-6, the V gene TRBV10-3; 8 bases match TRBD1. The CDR3 has 18 residues. CDR1 is ENHRY and CDR2 is SYGVKD in the germline V gene. The ends lost 8 bases at V and 1 base at J; junction bases unmatched: 13. The CDR3 here is CAIQQSQGVSSGANVLTF. The CDR3 DNA is TGTGCCATCCAACAATCACAGGGGGTTTCTTCTGGGGCCAACGTCCTGACTTTC.